Following are 6 T cell receptor beta chains from one sample sequenced in a study of read filtering for tumor transcriptome and immune sequencing. This library used approximately 0.4 ug RNA and molecular barcoded adaptors spanning alpha/delta and beta/gamma chains. TCRdb analysed the reads with MiXCR anew, one entry per CDR3 protein. Among around 30,000 distinct CDR3 sequences, about a fifth were seen once, and the ten largest hold under 20%. The sample taken for sequencing was a population of CD138-negative cells sorted from bone marrow. Receptors originate from a donor aged 40 or over with multiple myeloma.

This clonotype came up many times. The CDR3 DNA reads TGTGCCAGCAGCTTAGGTCTAGCGAGCTCCTACAATGAGCAGTTCTTC. Its translation: CASSLGLASSYNEQFF. The V call is TRBV5-6, the J call TRBJ2-1, with D perhaps matching TRBD2 (6 bases). The CDR3 runs to 16 residues. Germline V gene sequence: CDR1 SGHDT, CDR2 YYEEEE. The V end lost 2 bases, the J end lost 0 bases, and 12 bases lay between the germline ends.

The chain has TRBV20-1 and TRBJ2-4; perhaps TRBD2 as D (7 bases). V dropped 1 base and J dropped 0 bases, with 16 bases sitting between them. Per germline, CDR1 DFQATT and CDR2 SNEGSKA (reference sequence). The length of the CDR3 is 17 residues. CDR3 nucleotide sequence: TGCAGTGCTAGAGTGGAGGGGGGGATTGGAGCCAAAAACATTCAGTACTTC. Its translation is CSARVEGGIGAKNIQYF.

This clonotype was found many times. The chain joins TRBV29-1 to TRBJ2-1, with 8 bases matching TRBD2. Trimming took 4 bases from V and 9 from J; bases not matched to a gene: 11. CDR3 length: 14 amino acids. Germline V gives CDR1 SQVTM, CDR2 ANQGSEA. CDR3 DNA sequence: TGCAGCGTTGTTTCCTCCGGGAGGGCCATTGAGCAGTTCTTC. It specifies CSVVSSGRAIEQFF.

This clonotype showed up many times. Possible read error: a much larger clone is one base away. The chain recombines TRBV11-2 with TRBJ2-1, with 9 bases fitting TRBD2. Germline CDR1 reads SGHAT; CDR2 reads FQNNGV. Trimming took 5 bases from V and 12 from J; bases not matched to a gene: 14. The CDR3 length is 15 residues. Here the CDR3 reads CASSLLGGRAYGQFF. CDR3 bases: TGTGCCAGCAGCCTCTTGGGCGGGAGGGCGTATGGGCAGTTCTTC.

This clonotype appeared many times. The chain combines TRBV7-9 with TRBJ2-1, with 9 bases lining up with TRBD1. V shed 5 bases, J shed 8 bases, and the junction held 4 bases outside the gene matches. The CDR3 length is 13 residues. From germline, CDR1 is SEHNR and CDR2 FQNEAQ (reference sequence). CDR3 nucleotides: TGTGCCAGCAGCCATACAGGGGGCGATGAGCAGTTCTTC. It specifies CASSHTGGDEQFF. The full variable domain, its missing parts supplied by reference TRBV7-9 and TRBJ2-1, is DTGVSQNPRHKITKRGQNVTFRCDPISEHNRLYWYRQTLGQGPEFLTYFQNEAQLEKSRLLSDRFSAERPKGSFSTLEIQRTEQGDSAMYLCASSHTGGDEQFFGPGTRLTVL.

About this clonotype: Since the CDR3 does not end with the conserved phenylalanine or tryptophan, this likely comes from a read error. The limits of the CDR3 on the DNA are not certain, so only TCRdb's listed CDR3 is given. The chain is built from TRBV20-1 and TRBJ2-3; TRBD2, the table's D call, was not compared with the DNA. Germline CDR1 and CDR2: DFQATT and SNEGSKA (reference sequence). Inclusive of both ends, the CDR3 amounts to 19 amino acids. The CDR3 protein is CSARGGSGSGRVLVATQYL.